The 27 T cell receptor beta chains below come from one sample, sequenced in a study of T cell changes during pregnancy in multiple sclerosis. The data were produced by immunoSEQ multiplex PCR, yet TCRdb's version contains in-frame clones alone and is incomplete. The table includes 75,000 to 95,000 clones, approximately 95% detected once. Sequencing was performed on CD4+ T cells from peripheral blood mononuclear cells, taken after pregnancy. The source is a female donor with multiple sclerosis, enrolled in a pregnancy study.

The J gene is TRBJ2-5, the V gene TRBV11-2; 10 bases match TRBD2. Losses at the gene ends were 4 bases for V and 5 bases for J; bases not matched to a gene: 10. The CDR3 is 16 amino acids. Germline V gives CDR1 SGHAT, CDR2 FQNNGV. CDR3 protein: CASSSTPGLARETQYF. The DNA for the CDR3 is TGTGCCAGCAGCTCCACTCCGGGACTAGCGAGGGAGACCCAGTACTTC.

The CDR3 nucleotides are TGTGCCAGCAGCTTAGATAGTAGGAGCTACGAGCAGTACTTC. Translated: CASSLDSRSYEQYF. The genes are TRBV11-1 and TRBJ2-7; D remains unclear. The CDR3 contains 14 residues. V lost 1 base and J lost 3, with 10 bases in between. Germline V gives CDR1 SGHAT, CDR2 FQDESV (reference sequence). Full variable domain (remainder filled in from reference TRBV11-1 and TRBJ2-7): EAEVAQSPRYKITEKSQAVAFWCDPISGHATLYWYRQILGQGPELLVQFQDESVVDDSQLPKDRFSAERLKGVDSTLKIQPAELGDSAMYLCASSLDSRSYEQYFGPGTRLTVT.

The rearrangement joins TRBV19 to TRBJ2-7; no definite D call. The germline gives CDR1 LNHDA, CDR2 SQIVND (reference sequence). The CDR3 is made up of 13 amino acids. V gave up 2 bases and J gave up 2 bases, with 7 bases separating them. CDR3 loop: CASSITDTYEQYF. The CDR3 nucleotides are TGTGCCAGTAGTATAACTGACACCTACGAGCAGTACTTC. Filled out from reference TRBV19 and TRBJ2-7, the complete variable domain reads DGGITQSPKYLFRKEGQNVTLSCEQNLNHDAMYWYRQDPGQGLRLIYYSQIVNDFQKGDIAEGYSVSREKKESFPLTVTSAQKNPTAFYLCASSITDTYEQYFGPGTRLTVT.

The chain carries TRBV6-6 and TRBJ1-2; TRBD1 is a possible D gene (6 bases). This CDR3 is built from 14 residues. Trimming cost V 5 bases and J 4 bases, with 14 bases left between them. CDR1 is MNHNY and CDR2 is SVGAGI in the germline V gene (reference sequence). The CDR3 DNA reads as TGTGCCAGCAGTCAGACAGGAGTCATCTATGGCTACACCTTC. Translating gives CASSQTGVIYGYTF.

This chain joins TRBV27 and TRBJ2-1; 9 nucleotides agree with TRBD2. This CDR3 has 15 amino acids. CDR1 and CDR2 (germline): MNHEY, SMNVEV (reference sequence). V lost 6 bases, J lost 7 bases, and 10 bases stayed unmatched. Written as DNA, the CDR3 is TGTGCCAGCAGACTCAGAGCGGGGGGAGGGAATGAGCAGTTCTTC. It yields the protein CASRLRAGGGNEQFF.

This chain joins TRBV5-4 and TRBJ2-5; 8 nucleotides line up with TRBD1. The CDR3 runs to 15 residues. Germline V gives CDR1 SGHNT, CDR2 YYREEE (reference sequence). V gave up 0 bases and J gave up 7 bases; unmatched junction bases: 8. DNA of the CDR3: TGTGCCAGCAGCTTGGCGTCAGGGGGCGCGGGGACCCAGTACTTC. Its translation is CASSLASGGAGTQYF.

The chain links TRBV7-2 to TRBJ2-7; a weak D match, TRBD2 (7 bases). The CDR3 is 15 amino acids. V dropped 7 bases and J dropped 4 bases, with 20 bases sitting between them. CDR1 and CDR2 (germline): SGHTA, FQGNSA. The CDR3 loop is CASTDRGGAGYEQYF. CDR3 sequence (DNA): TGTGCCAGCACCGATAGGGGGGGGGCCGGATACGAGCAGTACTTC.

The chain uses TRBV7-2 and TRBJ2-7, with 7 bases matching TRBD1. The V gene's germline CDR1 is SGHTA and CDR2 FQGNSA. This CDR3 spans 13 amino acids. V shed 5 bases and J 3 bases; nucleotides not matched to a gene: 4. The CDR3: CASSVDRSYEQYF. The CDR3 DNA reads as TGTGCCAGCAGCGTGGACAGGAGCTACGAGCAGTACTTC.

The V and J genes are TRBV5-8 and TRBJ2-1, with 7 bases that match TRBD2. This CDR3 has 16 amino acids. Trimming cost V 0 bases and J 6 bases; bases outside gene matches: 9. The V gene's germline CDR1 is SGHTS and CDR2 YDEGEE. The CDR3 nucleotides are TGTGCCAGCAGCTTGGCCTGGGGGGGTTATGGCAATGAGCAGTTCTTC. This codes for CASSLAWGGYGNEQFF.

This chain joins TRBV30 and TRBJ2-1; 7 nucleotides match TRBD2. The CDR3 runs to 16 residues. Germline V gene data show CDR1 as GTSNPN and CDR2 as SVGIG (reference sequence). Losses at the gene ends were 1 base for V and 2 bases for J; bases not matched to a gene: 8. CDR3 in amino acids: CAWSGGGTFPYNEQFF. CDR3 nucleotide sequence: TGTGCCTGGAGTGGGGGGGGAACTTTCCCCTACAATGAGCAGTTCTTC.

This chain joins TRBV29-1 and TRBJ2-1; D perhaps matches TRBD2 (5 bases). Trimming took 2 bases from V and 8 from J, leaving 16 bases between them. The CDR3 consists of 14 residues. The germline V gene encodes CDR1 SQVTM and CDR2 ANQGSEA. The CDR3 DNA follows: TGCAGCGTTGAAACTTACGGGCTAGCCGATGAGCAGTTCTTC. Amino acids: CSVETYGLADEQFF.

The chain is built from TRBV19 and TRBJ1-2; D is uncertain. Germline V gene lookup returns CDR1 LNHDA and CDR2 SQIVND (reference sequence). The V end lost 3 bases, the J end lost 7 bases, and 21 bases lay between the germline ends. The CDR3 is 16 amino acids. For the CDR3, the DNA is TGTGCCAGTAGTATTAGAGGTTTGTCCTCCATACTTGGCTACACCTTC. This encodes CASSIRGLSSILGYTF.

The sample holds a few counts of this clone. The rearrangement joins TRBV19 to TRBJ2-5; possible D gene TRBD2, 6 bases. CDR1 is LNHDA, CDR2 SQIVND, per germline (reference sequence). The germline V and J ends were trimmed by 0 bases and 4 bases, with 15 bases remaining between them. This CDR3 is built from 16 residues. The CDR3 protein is CASSIDAGRSRETQYF. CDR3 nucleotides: TGTGCCAGTAGTATAGATGCGGGAAGGTCACGAGAGACCCAGTACTTC.

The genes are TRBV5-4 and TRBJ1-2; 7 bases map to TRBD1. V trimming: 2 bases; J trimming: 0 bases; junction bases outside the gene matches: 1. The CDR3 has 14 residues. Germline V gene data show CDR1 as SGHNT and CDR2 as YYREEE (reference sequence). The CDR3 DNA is TGTGCCAGCAGCTTAGGGACAGCTAACTATGGCTACACCTTC. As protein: CASSLGTANYGYTF.

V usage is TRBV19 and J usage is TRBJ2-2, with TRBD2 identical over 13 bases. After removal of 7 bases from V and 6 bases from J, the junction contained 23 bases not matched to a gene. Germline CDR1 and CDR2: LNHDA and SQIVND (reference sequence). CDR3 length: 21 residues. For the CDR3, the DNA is TGTGCCAGTAACGATCTCCGGACTAGCGGGAGAGGAGGAGTTAAAGCCGGGGAGCTGTTTTTT. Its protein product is CASNDLRTSGRGGVKAGELFF.

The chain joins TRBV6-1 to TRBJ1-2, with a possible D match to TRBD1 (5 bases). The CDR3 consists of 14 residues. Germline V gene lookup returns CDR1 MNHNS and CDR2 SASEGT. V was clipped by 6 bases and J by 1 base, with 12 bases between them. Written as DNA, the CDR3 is TGTGCCAGCAGCCTGACAGTAATTAACTATGGCTACACCTTC. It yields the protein CASSLTVINYGYTF.

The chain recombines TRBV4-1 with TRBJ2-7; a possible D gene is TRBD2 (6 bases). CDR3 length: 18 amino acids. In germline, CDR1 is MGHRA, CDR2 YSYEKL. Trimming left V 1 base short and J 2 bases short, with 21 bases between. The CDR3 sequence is CASSQVRLAVTSPYEQYF. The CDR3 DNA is TGCGCCAGCAGCCAAGTCCGATTAGCGGTTACGAGTCCCTACGAGCAGTACTTC.

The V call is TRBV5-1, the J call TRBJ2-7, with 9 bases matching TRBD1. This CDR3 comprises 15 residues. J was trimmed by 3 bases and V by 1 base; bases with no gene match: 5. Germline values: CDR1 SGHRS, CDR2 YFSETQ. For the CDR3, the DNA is TGCGCCAGCAGCTTGTCGGGACAGGGAGTCTACGAGCAGTACTTC. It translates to CASSLSGQGVYEQYF.

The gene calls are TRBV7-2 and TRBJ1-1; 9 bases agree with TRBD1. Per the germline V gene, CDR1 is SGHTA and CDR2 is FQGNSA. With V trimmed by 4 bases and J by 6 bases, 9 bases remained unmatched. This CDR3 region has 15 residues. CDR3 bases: TGTGCCAGCAGCTCGTTACAGGGGGCCGGGGCTGAAGCTTTCTTT. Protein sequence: CASSSLQGAGAEAFF. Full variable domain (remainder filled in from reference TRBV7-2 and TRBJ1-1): GAGVSQSPSNKVTEKGKDVELRCDPISGHTALYWYRQSLGQGLEFLIYFQGNSAPDKSGLPSDRFSAERTGGSVSTLTIQRTQQEDSAVYLCASSSLQGAGAEAFFGQGTRLTVV.

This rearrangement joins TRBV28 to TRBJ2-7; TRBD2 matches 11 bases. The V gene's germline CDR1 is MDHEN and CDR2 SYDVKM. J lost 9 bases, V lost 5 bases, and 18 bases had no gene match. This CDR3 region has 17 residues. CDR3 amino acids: CASSPSRSSGRAAGQYF. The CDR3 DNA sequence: TGTGCCAGCAGTCCCAGCCGCAGTAGCGGGAGGGCTGCGGGGCAGTACTTC.

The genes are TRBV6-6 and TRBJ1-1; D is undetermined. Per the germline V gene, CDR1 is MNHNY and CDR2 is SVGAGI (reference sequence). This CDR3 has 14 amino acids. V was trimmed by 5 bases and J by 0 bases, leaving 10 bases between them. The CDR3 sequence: CASSPRVVNTEAFF. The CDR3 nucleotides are TGTGCCAGCAGTCCCCGGGTTGTGAACACTGAAGCTTTCTTT.

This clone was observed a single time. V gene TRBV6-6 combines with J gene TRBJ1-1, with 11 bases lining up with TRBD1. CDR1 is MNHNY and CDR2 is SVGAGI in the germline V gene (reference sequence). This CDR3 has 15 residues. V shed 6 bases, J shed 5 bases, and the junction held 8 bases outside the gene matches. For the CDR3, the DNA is TGTGCCAGCAGCAACGGACAGGGGGCGAGGACTGAAGCTTTCTTT. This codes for CASSNGQGARTEAFF.

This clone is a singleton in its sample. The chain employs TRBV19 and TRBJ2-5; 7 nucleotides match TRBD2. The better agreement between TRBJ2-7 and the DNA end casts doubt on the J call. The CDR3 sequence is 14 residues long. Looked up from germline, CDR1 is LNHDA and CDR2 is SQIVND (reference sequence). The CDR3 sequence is CASSPSGPSYEQYF. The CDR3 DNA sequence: TGTGCCAGTAGCCCTAGCGGACCCTCCTACGAGCAGTACTTC.

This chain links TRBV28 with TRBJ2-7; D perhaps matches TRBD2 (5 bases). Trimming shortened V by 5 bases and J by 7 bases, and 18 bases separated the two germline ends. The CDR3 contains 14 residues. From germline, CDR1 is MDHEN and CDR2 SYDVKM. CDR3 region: CASSPAGQVFEQYF. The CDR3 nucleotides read TGTGCCAGCAGTCCCGCGGGTCAGGTATTTGAGCAGTACTTC.

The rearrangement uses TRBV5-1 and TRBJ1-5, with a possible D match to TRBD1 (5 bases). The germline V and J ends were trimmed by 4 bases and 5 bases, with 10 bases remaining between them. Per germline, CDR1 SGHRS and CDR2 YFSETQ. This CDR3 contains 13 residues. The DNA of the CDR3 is TGCGCCAGCAGCCTGGGGGGGGATCAGCCCCAGCATTTT. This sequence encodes CASSLGGDQPQHF. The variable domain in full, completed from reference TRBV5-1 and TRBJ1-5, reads KAGVTQTPRYLIKTRGQQVTLSCSPISGHRSVSWYQQTPGQGLQFLFEYFSETQRNKGNFPGRFSGRQFSNSRSEMNVSTLELGDSALYLCASSLGGDQPQHFGDGTRLSIL.

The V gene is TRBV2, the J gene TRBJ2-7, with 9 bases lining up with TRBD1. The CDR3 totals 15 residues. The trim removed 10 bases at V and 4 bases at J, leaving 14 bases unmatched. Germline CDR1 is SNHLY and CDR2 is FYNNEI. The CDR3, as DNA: TGTGCCACTATGGAGGAACAGGGGGCGGGTTACGAGCAGTACTTC. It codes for CATMEEQGAGYEQYF.

CDR3 coding DNA: TGTGCCAGTAGTATCGTGGGGAGCTCCTACGAGCAGTACTTC. It translates to CASSIVGSSYEQYF. V and J are TRBV19 and TRBJ2-7; weak D call: TRBD2 (5 bases). Looked up from germline, CDR1 is LNHDA and CDR2 is SQIVND (reference sequence). This CDR3 contains 14 residues. The V gene lost 3 bases and the J gene lost 0 bases, with 9 bases spanning the gap.